The 24 T cell receptor beta chains presented below share a single source sample, sequenced in a study of breast tumors, draining lymph nodes, adjacent tissues. TCRdb reprocessed the multiplex PCR reads with MiXCR, giving one entry per CDR3 protein. The data contain 24,000 or so distinct CDR3 sequences, less than 25% of them seen just once; the ten biggest clones take up 13%. The material sequenced was breast tumor tissue. The receptor set was obtained from a female donor with breast cancer. Some clones in this sample may be carry-over from other donors' samples.

This clonotype appeared many times. J is TRBJ1-6 and V is TRBV10-3; D is undetermined. The V and J ends lost 0 bases and 10 bases respectively, with 7 bases between them. CDR3 length: 13 amino acids. Germline CDR1 is ENHRY and CDR2 is SYGVKD. The CDR3 bases are TGTGCCATCAGTGAGTCTGACGGATCACCCCTCCACTTT. It is translated as CAISESDGSPLHF.

This clonotype was counted only a few times. The chain recombines TRBV3-1 with TRBJ1-4; the D gene is possibly TRBD1 (5 bases). The germline gives CDR1 LGHDT, CDR2 YNNKEL (reference sequence). The CDR3 sequence is 17 residues long. Trimming shortened V by 1 base and J by 8 bases, and 20 bases separated the two germline ends. This CDR3 is CASSQGGPQGPYEKLFF. In nucleotides, the CDR3 is TGTGCCAGCAGCCAAGGTGGGCCCCAGGGCCCTTACGAAAAACTGTTTTTT. The variable domain in full, with the rest retrieved from reference TRBV3-1 and TRBJ1-4, is DTAVSQTPKYLVTQMGNDKSIKCEQNLGHDTMYWYKQDSKKFLKIMFSYNNKELIINETVPNRFSPKSPDKAHLNLHINSLELGDSAVYFCASSQGGPQGPYEKLFFGSGTQLSVL.

This clonotype was counted many times. The chain has TRBV9 and TRBJ2-1; 7 nucleotides line up with TRBD1. In germline, CDR1 is SGDLS, CDR2 YYNGEE. CDR3 size: 15 residues. V was pared by 3 bases and J by 0 bases, with 3 bases of the junction left unmatched. The CDR3 region is CASSGRDSSYNEQFF. The DNA of the CDR3 is TGTGCCAGCAGCGGCCGGGACAGCTCCTACAATGAGCAGTTCTTC.

This clonotype was seen many times. V and J are TRBV7-9 and TRBJ2-1, with 10 bases lining up with TRBD1. V lost 1 base, J lost 7 bases, and 7 bases stayed unmatched. The CDR3 is 16 amino acids. Looked up from germline, CDR1 is SEHNR and CDR2 is FQNEAQ (reference sequence). CDR3 residues: CASSLGGRDRGNEQFF. CDR3 DNA: TGTGCCAGCAGCTTAGGCGGCCGGGACAGGGGTAATGAGCAGTTCTTC.

This clonotype occurred many times. A junction boundary mismatches the germline segment, possibly from a read error. V usage is TRBV7-7 and J usage is TRBJ2-5; 8 nucleotides match TRBD2. From germline, CDR1 is SSHAT and CDR2 FNYEAQ (reference sequence). This CDR3 has 15 residues. The CDR3 DNA follows: TGTGCTAGCAGCTTCGTTGCGGGAGGACAAGAGACCCAGTACTTC. Translated: CASSFVAGGQETQYF.

A note on this clonotype: One junction end disagrees with the germline gene, perhaps due to a read error. This chain joins TRBV5-4 and TRBJ1-2, with D maybe TRBD1 (5 bases). CDR1 and CDR2 (germline): SGHNT, YYREEE (reference sequence). The CDR3 runs to 15 residues. The CDR3 sequence: CASSPGTDPRYGYTF. The CDR3 region has the DNA TGTGCCAGCAGCCCCGGGACCGATCCACGGTATGGTTACACCTTC. Drawing the rest from reference TRBV5-4 and TRBJ1-2, the complete variable domain is ETGVTQSPTHLIKTRGQQVTLRCSSQSGHNTVSWYQQALGQGPQFIFQYYREEENGRGNFPPRFSGLQFPNYSSELNVNALELDDSALYLCASSPGTDPRYGYTFGSGTRLTVV.

This clonotype is labeled medium-sized. The chain is built from TRBV20-1 and TRBJ1-4; tentatively, D is TRBD1 (6 bases). Trimming removed 6 bases at V and 3 bases at J, with 14 bases between. The CDR3 has 14 residues. The germline CDR1 and CDR2 sequences are DFQATT and SNEGSKA (reference sequence). The CDR3 DNA reads TGCAGTGCGAATACAGGGTTTTCTAATGAAAAACTGTTTTTT. It encodes CSANTGFSNEKLFF.

This clonotype occurred many times. The chain is built from TRBV7-9 and TRBJ2-2; D unclear. V lost 5 bases and J 0 bases, leaving 4 bases between the germline ends. CDR3 length equals 13 residues. CDR1 and CDR2 (germline): SEHNR, FQNEAQ (reference sequence). The CDR3 DNA is TGTGCCAGCAGCCAACCGAACACCGGGGAGCTGTTTTTT. It codes for CASSQPNTGELFF.

This clonotype was seen at least ten times. J is TRBJ2-1 and V is TRBV12-3 or TRBV12-4; 12 bases are shared with TRBD2. The CDR3 has 14 residues. Germline trimming cut 7 bases from V and 6 bases from J; bases unmatched to any gene: 4. The CDR3 nucleotides are TGTGCCAGCACCTCGACTAGCGGGAGCAATGAGCAGTTCTTC. This codes for CASTSTSGSNEQFF.

This clonotype is medium-sized in the sample. This rearrangement joins TRBV12-3 or TRBV12-4 to TRBJ1-2; no clear D gene. This CDR3 region has 16 residues. Trimming cost V 3 bases and J 1 base, with 15 bases left between them. The DNA of the CDR3 is TGTGCCAGCAGTTTGAGGACGGGTAGTTATAACTATGGCTACACCTTC. This sequence encodes CASSLRTGSYNYGYTF.

The chain joins TRBV6-1 to TRBJ2-3; D call uncertain. Germline values: CDR1 MNHNS, CDR2 SASEGT. V gave up 2 bases and J gave up 14 bases, with 26 bases separating them. The CDR3 extends over 16 amino acids. The CDR3 DNA follows: TGTGCCAGCAGTGAATGGGTTGAGCTTTACACAGATACACGGTATTTT. Translating it yields CASSEWVELYTDTRYF.

The CDR3 sequence: CSAGRTGQSNTEAFF. The CDR3 DNA reads TGCAGTGCGGGACGTACGGGACAGTCGAACACTGAAGCTTTCTTT. This rearrangement joins TRBV20-1 to TRBJ1-1, with 7 bases aligning to TRBD1. The CDR3 has 15 amino acids. V shed 6 bases and J 1 base; nucleotides not matched to a gene: 11. CDR1 is DFQATT, CDR2 SNEGSKA, per germline (reference sequence).

This sequence joins TRBV2 and TRBJ2-7, with 9 bases identical to TRBD2. Looked up from germline, CDR1 is SNHLY and CDR2 is FYNNEI. J was trimmed by 5 bases and V by 6 bases; bases with no gene match: 5. This CDR3 region has 13 residues. CDR3 residues: CASRVAGGNEQYF. The CDR3 DNA is TGTGCCAGCAGGGTGGCGGGGGGGAACGAGCAGTACTTC.

This clonotype was seen many times. CDR3 sequence (DNA): TGCGCCAGCAGCCCGGGACTAGCGGGAGGCCGGGAAGAGACCCAGTACTTC. Translation gives CASSPGLAGGREETQYF. The chain joins TRBV5-1 to TRBJ2-5, with 15 bases identical to TRBD2. With 4 bases clipped from V and 3 bases from J, the junction kept 7 bases outside the gene matches. Germline V gene data show CDR1 as SGHRS and CDR2 as YFSETQ. CDR3 length: 17 residues.

This clonotype was seen many times. The rearrangement uses TRBV5-5 and TRBJ2-1; perhaps TRBD2 as D (5 bases). Trimming pared 4 bases from V and 0 bases from J, leaving 8 bases between. This CDR3 has 14 residues. Germline CDR1 SGHKS, CDR2 YYEKEE (reference sequence). The CDR3 spells CASSPGISYNEQFF. The CDR3 region has the DNA TGTGCCAGCAGCCCCGGGATCTCCTACAATGAGCAGTTCTTC.

This clonotype is medium-sized by share. The rearrangement uses TRBV5-1 and TRBJ2-7, with TRBD2 matching 7 bases. The V and J ends lost 4 bases and 5 bases, in that order; junction bases with no gene match: 12. This CDR3 contains 15 residues. Germline lookup yields CDR1 SGHRS and CDR2 YFSETQ. CDR3 bases: TGCGCCAGCAGCCCCCAGGGCGGGAGCGACCACGAGCAGTACTTC. Translating it yields CASSPQGGSDHEQYF.

This clonotype has a count of ten or more. The gene calls are TRBV14 and TRBJ2-3; 9 bases fit TRBD1. Germline values: CDR1 SGHDN, CDR2 FVKESK. The CDR3 extends over 16 amino acids. The trim removed 4 bases at V and 6 bases at J, leaving 11 bases unmatched. In DNA form, the CDR3 reads TGTGCCAGCAGCCCCAGTGGGACAGGGAAAAGGGATACGCAGTATTTT. Translation gives CASSPSGTGKRDTQYF.

In the case of this clonotype: This may arise from a read error, as a much more abundant clone is one base away. J is TRBJ2-1 and V is TRBV29-1; no clear D gene. The CDR3 length is 13 residues. Trimming stripped 2 bases from V and 5 bases from J, with 10 bases between. CDR1 SQVTM and CDR2 ANQGSEA come from the germline V gene. CDR3 loop: CSVEPWRNNEQFF. In DNA, the CDR3 is TGCAGCGTTGAACCTTGGCGAAACAATGAGCAGTTCTTC.

This clonotype occurred many times. The chain has TRBV9 and TRBJ2-1; D not resolved. Trimming shortened V by 0 bases and J by 0 bases, and 10 bases separated the two germline ends. The germline V gene has CDR1 SGDLS and CDR2 YYNGEE. This CDR3 contains 16 residues. CDR3 bases: TGTGCCAGCAGCGTAGGCGCCCCTAGCTCCTACAATGAGCAGTTCTTC. Its translation: CASSVGAPSSYNEQFF.

This clonotype showed up just once. The CDR3 end shows no conserved phenylalanine or tryptophan, and so a read error is likely. This rearrangement joins TRBV29-1 to TRBJ2-7, with D possibly matching TRBD2 (6 bases). V was pared by 0 bases and J by 3 bases, with 15 bases between. The CDR3 runs 15 residues. Germline CDR1 and CDR2: SQVTM and ANQGSEA. CDR3 in DNA: TGCAGCGTTGAAGATGTTAGCGGATCTAACTACGAGCAGTACCTC. It encodes CSVEDVSGSNYEQYL.

The chain joins TRBV10-2 to TRBJ2-3; TRBD2 matches 10 bases. This CDR3 comprises 15 residues. V lost 8 bases and J lost 4; bases outside the gene matches: 9. Per germline, CDR1 WSHSY and CDR2 SAAADI. DNA of the CDR3: TGCGCCAGCGAGGTAGCGGGAGGCGTTGCAGATACGCAGTATTTT. It yields the protein CASEVAGGVADTQYF.

This clonotype was counted ten times or more. The chain employs TRBV25-1 and TRBJ2-7, with 11 bases aligning to TRBD1. This CDR3 has 16 residues. The V segment lost 3 bases and the J segment 5 bases; nucleotides outside the gene matches: 9. Per germline, CDR1 MGHDK and CDR2 SYGVNS. The CDR3 reads CASSDSRDRGFHEQYF. As DNA, the CDR3 is TGTGCCAGCAGTGACTCCCGGGACAGGGGGTTCCACGAGCAGTACTTC.

The V and J genes are TRBV10-3 and TRBJ2-3, with 8 bases that match TRBD1. The CDR3 length is 13 residues. The V and J ends lost 11 bases and 1 base, in that order; junction bases with no gene match: 5. Germline values: CDR1 ENHRY, CDR2 SYGVKD. The DNA of the CDR3 is TGTGCCGCTCTGGACAGGGGCACAGATACGCAGTATTTT. It is translated as CAALDRGTDTQYF.

About this clonotype: A much larger clone is a single base away; this may be a read error. This rearrangement joins TRBV3-1 to TRBJ2-2; a weak D match, TRBD2 (6 bases). Deletions cut 8 bases from V and 2 bases from J, with 15 bases between. CDR1 and CDR2 (germline): LGHDT, YNNKEL (reference sequence). There are 15 residues in the CDR3. This CDR3 is CASGKTRGNTGELFF. In nucleotides, the CDR3 is TGTGCCAGCGGCAAGACTAGGGGCAACACCGGGGAGCTGTTTTTT.